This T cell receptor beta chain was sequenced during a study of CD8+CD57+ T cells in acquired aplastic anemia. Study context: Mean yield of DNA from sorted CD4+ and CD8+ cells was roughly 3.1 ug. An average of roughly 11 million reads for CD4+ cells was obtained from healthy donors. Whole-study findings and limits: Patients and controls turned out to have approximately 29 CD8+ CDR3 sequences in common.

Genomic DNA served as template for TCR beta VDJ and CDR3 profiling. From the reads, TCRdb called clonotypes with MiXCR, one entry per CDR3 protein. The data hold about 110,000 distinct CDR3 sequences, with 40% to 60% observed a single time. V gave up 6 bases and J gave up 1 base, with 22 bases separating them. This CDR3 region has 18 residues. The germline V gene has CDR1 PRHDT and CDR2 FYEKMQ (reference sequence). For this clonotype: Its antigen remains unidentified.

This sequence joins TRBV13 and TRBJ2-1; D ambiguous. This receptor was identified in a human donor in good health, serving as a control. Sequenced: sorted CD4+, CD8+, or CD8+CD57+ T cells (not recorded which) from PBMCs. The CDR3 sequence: CASSLSPPRVASYNEQFF. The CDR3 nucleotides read TGTGCCAGCAGTCTTAGCCCGCCGCGAGTGGCATCCTACAATGAGCAGTTCTTC.